These 20 T cell receptor beta chains originate from one sample sequenced in a study of shared clonotypes between healthy human individuals (dated by TCRdb to 2018 to 2021). The library was produced with the immunoSEQ multiplex PCR assay. The source is immuneACCESS, and TCRdb retained only in-frame sequences with V and J called. Part of the clones is not carried over; for the studies checked, unresolved V genes explain less than half of this, and the remainder is unexplained. Within this sample are around 2.1 million clones, with around 95% of them counted one time only. In total, the top ten clones hold around 0.13% of the sample. Sequencing used naive CD4+ T cells sorted from blood. Read against the paper, the sample's cell subset or site label means: CD45RA+ positively selected. The receptor source for this set is a man between 18 and 29 years old in good health.

This clone is a singleton in its sample. This chain links TRBV28 with TRBJ2-4; D is possibly TRBD2 (5 bases). Germline CDR1 MDHEN, CDR2 SYDVKM. The V end was cut by 6 bases, the J end by 7 bases, with 10 bases between. This CDR3 is built from 12 residues. For the CDR3, the DNA is TGTGCCAGCAGCCGCGGACTTAACATTCAGTACTTC. This sequence encodes CASSRGLNIQYF.

J is TRBJ2-3 and V is TRBV4-3, with 8 nucleotides matching TRBD1. Germline CDR1 reads LGHNA; CDR2 reads YSLEER. Unmatched junction bases numbered 5, after V lost 0 bases and J lost 0 bases. The CDR3 consists of 17 residues. The DNA for the CDR3 is TGCGCCAGCAGCCAAGACCAGCGACAGGGGAGCACAGATACGCAGTATTTT. This encodes CASSQDQRQGSTDTQYF.

The V and J genes are TRBV29-1 and TRBJ1-1; perhaps TRBD1 as D (6 bases). V dropped 6 bases and J dropped 11 bases, with 25 bases sitting between them. CDR3 length: 14 residues. Germline lookup yields CDR1 SQVTM and CDR2 ANQGSEA. The CDR3 region has the DNA TGCAGCGTAGGTGGCAGACTAAACAGGGCCGAGGCTTTCTTT. Translating it yields CSVGGRLNRAEAFF.

The chain recombines TRBV28 with TRBJ2-4; D gene ambiguous. Germline V lookup: CDR1 MDHEN, CDR2 SYDVKM. This CDR3 spans 14 amino acids. Trimming shortened V by 2 bases and J by 0 bases, and 5 bases separated the two germline ends. The CDR3 is CASSLNVAKNIQYF. The CDR3 DNA is TGTGCCAGCAGTTTAAATGTAGCCAAAAACATTCAGTACTTC.

The V call is TRBV2, the J call TRBJ2-3; the D gene is possibly TRBD2 (5 bases). The V gene's germline CDR1 is SNHLY and CDR2 FYNNEI. The V gene lost 6 bases and the J gene lost 1 base, with 14 bases spanning the gap. The CDR3 extends over 15 amino acids. CDR3 DNA: TGTGCCAGCAGACCGGGTATTAGCGGCACAGATACGCAGTATTTT. It specifies CASRPGISGTDTQYF.

This chain joins TRBV20-1 and TRBJ2-7; TRBD2 aligns across 7 bases. CDR1 and CDR2 from the germline V gene are DFQATT and SNEGSKA (reference sequence). The ends lost 8 bases at V and 7 bases at J; junction bases unmatched: 8. The CDR3 sequence is 11 residues long. The CDR3 DNA is TGCAGTCCAAAAGGGGAGGGGGAGCAGTACTTC. Amino acids: CSPKGEGEQYF.

A word on this clone: Within the sample, other DNA sequences also encode this same CDR3. The genes are TRBV6-5 and TRBJ1-2; D remains unclear. The CDR3 is 11 amino acids. Germline lookup yields CDR1 MNHEY and CDR2 SVGAGI. Between the trimmed V and J ends, which lost 6 bases and 3 bases, there was a span of 5 bases. As DNA, the CDR3 is TGTGCCAGCAGGGGAGACTATGGCTACACCTTC. Encoded protein: CASRGDYGYTF.

The sample holds a few counts of this clone. This chain connects TRBV14 to TRBJ1-2; possible D gene TRBD1, 5 bases. Deletions cut 4 bases from V and 4 bases from J, with 13 bases between. CDR1 is SGHDN and CDR2 is FVKESK in the germline V gene. The CDR3 spans 14 residues. For the CDR3, the DNA is TGTGCCAGCAGCCGCGGACGGGGGTTCTATGGCTACACCTTC. Encoded protein: CASSRGRGFYGYTF.

This clone was detected only once. The chain uses TRBV14 and TRBJ2-5; 8 bases line up with TRBD1. Germline trimming cut 4 bases from V and 5 bases from J; bases unmatched to any gene: 3. The CDR3 is 13 residues long. Germline values: CDR1 SGHDN, CDR2 FVKESK. For the CDR3, the DNA is TGTGCCAGCAGCCCGGGACAGGAGGAGACCCAGTACTTC. Translation gives CASSPGQEETQYF.

This sequence joins TRBV2 and TRBJ2-5; 15 nucleotides line up with TRBD2. This CDR3 contains 18 residues. Germline V gives CDR1 SNHLY, CDR2 FYNNEI. The ends lost 4 bases at V and 3 bases at J; junction bases unmatched: 9. Here the CDR3 DNA reads TGTGCCAGCAGTGTATCCGGACTAGCGGGAGGGCCTGAAGAGACCCAGTACTTC. It yields the protein CASSVSGLAGGPEETQYF.

The chain recombines TRBV5-4 with TRBJ2-5; possibly TRBD2 for D (5 bases). The CDR3 covers 17 residues. Germline values: CDR1 SGHNT, CDR2 YYREEE (reference sequence). The germline V and J ends were trimmed by 4 bases and 2 bases, with 21 bases remaining between them. The CDR3 here is CASSPSGSPRGQETQYF. In DNA form, the CDR3 reads TGTGCCAGCAGCCCTTCGGGGAGCCCTAGAGGGCAAGAGACCCAGTACTTC.

The chain uses TRBV6-4 and TRBJ2-7; 10 bases are shared with TRBD1. The CDR3 is 15 amino acids. Trimming took 4 bases from V and 6 from J; bases not matched to a gene: 9. Germline CDR1 MRHNA, CDR2 SNTAGT. The CDR3 loop is CASSARGTGDSEQYF. As DNA, the CDR3 is TGTGCCAGCAGTGCCCGCGGGACAGGGGATTCCGAGCAGTACTTC.

The chain is built from TRBV6-7 and TRBJ2-7; no clear D gene. TRBV6-7 is sorted into the ORF group, with uncertain function. Trimming left V 0 bases short and J 3 bases short, with 18 bases between. CDR3 size: 17 residues. The CDR3 loop reads CASSYSFNRRPIYEQYF. The CDR3 DNA is TGTGCCAGCAGTTACTCGTTCAACCGACGGCCAATCTACGAGCAGTACTTC.

The chain joins TRBV30 to TRBJ2-7; no definite D call. The CDR3 loop spans 13 amino acids. Trimming left V 7 bases short and J 4 bases short, with 17 bases between. The germline V gene has CDR1 GTSNPN and CDR2 SVGIG (reference sequence). This CDR3 is CALDIALGYEQYF. The CDR3 DNA follows: TGTGCCTTGGATATAGCCTTAGGATACGAGCAGTACTTC.

This chain connects TRBV2 to TRBJ1-3; 9 bases are a match to TRBD1. CDR1 SNHLY and CDR2 FYNNEI come from the germline V gene. The CDR3 is 15 residues long. The J segment lost 2 bases and the V segment lost 6 bases, leaving 5 bases of the junction unmatched. The CDR3 region has the DNA TGTGCCAGCAGGGGGGGGACAGGGCCTGGAAACACCATATATTTT. This translates into CASRGGTGPGNTIYF.

The V call is TRBV11-3, the J call TRBJ2-4; the D is unclear. There are 17 residues in the CDR3. The germline CDR1 and CDR2 sequences are SGHNT and YENEEA. V lost 0 bases, J lost 0 bases, and 12 bases lay in between. This chain's CDR3 is CASSLEEPNLAKNIQYF. In DNA, the CDR3 is TGTGCCAGCAGCTTAGAGGAACCCAATCTAGCCAAAAACATTCAGTACTTC.

The chain carries TRBV2 and TRBJ1-1; 10 bases are shared with TRBD1. The V gene's germline CDR1 is SNHLY and CDR2 FYNNEI. The CDR3 loop spans 14 amino acids. V dropped 5 bases and J dropped 4; count of bases not matched to a gene: 4. The CDR3 sequence is CASSRQGATTEAFF. CDR3 bases: TGTGCCAGCAGTCGACAGGGGGCGACCACTGAAGCTTTCTTT.

This chain connects TRBV5-1 to TRBJ1-4, with TRBD1 matching over 7 bases. V was clipped by 4 bases and J by 0 bases; unmatched bases: 6. The CDR3 is 16 residues long. Germline V gene sequence: CDR1 SGHRS, CDR2 YFSETQ. The CDR3 spells CASSSTGVATNEKLFF. The DNA for the CDR3 is TGCGCCAGCAGCAGTACAGGGGTTGCAACTAATGAAAAACTGTTTTTT.

The chain uses TRBV7-8 and TRBJ1-6, with D tentatively TRBD1 (5 bases). The V and J ends lost 1 base and 6 bases respectively, with 13 bases between them. Looked up from germline, CDR1 is SGHVS and CDR2 is FQNEAQ. This CDR3 comprises 16 residues. The chain's CDR3 is CASSLGQRAVNSPLHF. CDR3 in DNA: TGTGCCAGCAGCTTAGGACAGCGGGCGGTTAATTCACCCCTCCACTTT.

The CDR3 reads CAVQGVGRETQYF. CDR3 DNA sequence: TGTGCCGTCCAGGGTGTGGGTAGGGAGACCCAGTACTTC. The V call is TRBV10-3, the J call TRBJ2-5; D is perhaps TRBD1 (5 bases). Trimming took 11 bases from V and 5 from J, leaving 18 bases between them. CDR1 ENHRY and CDR2 SYGVKD come from the germline V gene. The CDR3 covers 13 residues.